Below are 24 T cell receptor beta chains sequenced from a single sample in a study of cytomegalovirus exposure and HLA in healthy donors. The PCR contained 60 Vbeta and 13 Jbeta primers. Sequencing used immunoSEQ multiplex PCR; TCRdb keeps in-frame clones, though not all of them. The data contain 150,000 or so clones, about 85% of them singletons. Sequencing input: PBMCs. The receptor set was obtained from a man between 18 and 29 years old in good health and CMV-seropositive.

The chain has TRBV10-3 and TRBJ2-7, with D maybe TRBD1 (6 bases). The CDR3 totals 15 residues. The V and J ends lost 6 bases and 0 bases respectively, with 15 bases between them. Per germline, CDR1 ENHRY and CDR2 SYGVKD. CDR3 sequence: CAIRGAAGSSYEQYF. The DNA of the CDR3 is TGTGCCATCAGGGGGGCCGCAGGGAGCTCCTACGAGCAGTACTTC.

This clone was picked up one time. This chain connects TRBV11-2 to TRBJ2-7; D call uncertain. Germline lookup yields CDR1 SGHAT and CDR2 FQNNGV. Trimming pared 4 bases from V and 4 bases from J, leaving 8 bases between. This CDR3 is built from 12 residues. CDR3 in DNA: TGTGCCAGCAGCTCGAGCCTATACGAGCAGTACTTC. It translates to CASSSSLYEQYF.

The gene calls are TRBV7-2 and TRBJ2-1; 15 bases align to TRBD2. Trimming removed 6 bases from V and 6 bases from J; junction bases left unmatched: 3. The CDR3 has 15 residues. Per the germline V gene, CDR1 is SGHTA and CDR2 is FQGNSA. The CDR3 DNA sequence: TGTGCCAGCAGAGGACTAGCGGGGGGGTTCAATGAGCAGTTCTTC. It encodes CASRGLAGGFNEQFF. The full variable domain, completed using reference TRBV7-2 and TRBJ2-1, is GAGVSQSPSNKVTEKGKDVELRCDPISGHTALYWYRQSLGQGLEFLIYFQGNSAPDKSGLPSDRFSAERTGGSVSTLTIQRTQQEDSAVYLCASRGLAGGFNEQFFGPGTRLTVL.

V gene TRBV18 combines with J gene TRBJ1-3; TRBD1 might be the D (6 bases). CDR1 and CDR2 (germline): KGHSH, LQKENI. V was cut by 2 bases and J by 5 bases, with 10 bases left in between. The CDR3 runs to 14 residues. Written as DNA, the CDR3 is TGTGCCAGCTCACCAGACAGGTGGAGAAACACCATATATTTT. The encoded protein is CASSPDRWRNTIYF.

The J gene is TRBJ2-1, the V gene TRBV19; the D is unclear. Looked up from germline, CDR1 is LNHDA and CDR2 is SQIVND (reference sequence). The CDR3 is made up of 14 amino acids. V gave up 4 bases and J gave up 0 bases, with 7 bases separating them. CDR3: CASSRSYSYNEQFF. In DNA form, the CDR3 reads TGTGCCAGTAGTAGGTCCTACTCCTACAATGAGCAGTTCTTC.

This chain connects TRBV5-4 to TRBJ1-3; the match to TRBD1 covers 7 bases. CDR3 length: 15 amino acids. CDR1 and CDR2 (germline): SGHNT, YYREEE (reference sequence). V lost 4 bases to trimming and J lost 4 bases; unmatched junction nucleotides: 8. The CDR3 DNA reads as TGTGCCAGCAGCACCCAGGGGGTAGGGGGAAACACCATATATTTT. Amino acids: CASSTQGVGGNTIYF. The full variable domain, its missing parts supplied by reference TRBV5-4 and TRBJ1-3, is ETGVTQSPTHLIKTRGQQVTLRCSSQSGHNTVSWYQQALGQGPQFIFQYYREEENGRGNFPPRFSGLQFPNYSSELNVNALELDDSALYLCASSTQGVGGNTIYFGEGSWLTVV.

The chain employs TRBV30 and TRBJ1-4; tentative D call: TRBD1 (5 bases). Germline CDR1 is GTSNPN and CDR2 is SVGIG (reference sequence). The CDR3 totals 15 residues. Trimming stripped 0 bases from V and 5 bases from J, with 13 bases between. CDR3 loop: CAWSVPGGSNEKLFF. The CDR3 region has the DNA TGTGCCTGGAGTGTTCCGGGGGGGTCGAATGAAAAACTGTTTTTT.

The chain recombines TRBV9 with TRBJ1-4; 9 bases map to TRBD1. The CDR3 is 16 residues long. The J segment lost 4 bases and the V segment lost 4 bases, leaving 8 bases of the junction unmatched. Germline-derived CDR1 and CDR2 are SGDLS and YYNGEE. CDR3 bases: TGTGCCAGCAGCTCCCGATCGACAGGGGGTAATGAAAAACTGTTTTTT. It codes for CASSSRSTGGNEKLFF.

The chain joins TRBV5-4 to TRBJ2-1, with D tentatively TRBD1 (5 bases). This CDR3 spans 15 amino acids. V was cut by 0 bases and J by 2 bases, with 9 bases left in between. The germline gives CDR1 SGHNT, CDR2 YYREEE (reference sequence). The CDR3 protein is CASSLGQQPYNEQFF. The CDR3 bases are TGTGCCAGCAGCTTGGGACAGCAACCCTACAATGAGCAGTTCTTC. Full variable domain (outside the CDR3, taken from reference TRBV5-4 and TRBJ2-1): ETGVTQSPTHLIKTRGQQVTLRCSSQSGHNTVSWYQQALGQGPQFIFQYYREEENGRGNFPPRFSGLQFPNYSSELNVNALELDDSALYLCASSLGQQPYNEQFFGPGTRLTVL.

CDR3 residues: CSVEDWQGGLYGYTF. Written as DNA, the CDR3 is TGCAGCGTTGAAGATTGGCAGGGAGGACTGTATGGCTACACCTTC. The chain joins TRBV29-1 to TRBJ1-2, with D maybe TRBD1 (5 bases). Germline loops: CDR1 SQVTM, CDR2 ANQGSEA. This CDR3 has 15 amino acids. The V end was cut by 0 bases, the J end by 5 bases, with 16 bases between.

The rearrangement joins TRBV10-3 to TRBJ2-7; 11 bases match TRBD1. The CDR3 has 17 residues. The germline V gene has CDR1 ENHRY and CDR2 SYGVKD. The V gene end was trimmed by 2 bases and the J gene end by 6 bases; junction bases not matched to a gene: 12. As DNA, the CDR3 is TGTGCCATCAGTGAGAGGGGACAGGGGGTCCCGCCGCTCGAGCAGTACTTC. It encodes CAISERGQGVPPLEQYF.

The rearrangement links TRBV4-1 to TRBJ2-4; a weak D match, TRBD1 (6 bases). The CDR3 spans 13 residues. Trimming took off 5 bases at V and 8 bases at J, with 13 bases between the two ends. The germline V gene has CDR1 MGHRA and CDR2 YSYEKL. CDR3 region: CASSAGEGDIQYF. CDR3 in DNA: TGCGCCAGCAGCGCAGGGGAAGGAGACATTCAGTACTTC.

This sequence joins TRBV5-6 and TRBJ2-7; TRBD1 aligns across 8 bases. There are 15 residues in the CDR3. The V gene's germline CDR1 is SGHDT and CDR2 YYEEEE. Trimming cost V 0 bases and J 0 bases; bases outside gene matches: 2. CDR3 residues: CASSLGTGLSYEQYF. Here the CDR3 DNA reads TGTGCCAGCAGCTTGGGGACAGGGCTCTCCTACGAGCAGTACTTC.

The chain links TRBV2 to TRBJ2-3, with 8 bases identical to TRBD1. Looked up from germline, CDR1 is SNHLY and CDR2 is FYNNEI. V dropped 6 bases and J dropped 3; count of bases not matched to a gene: 8. The CDR3 loop spans 15 amino acids. The CDR3 coding sequence is TGTGCCAGCAGCAAACAGGGGGTCCTTACAGATACGCAGTATTTT. Translated: CASSKQGVLTDTQYF.

Concerning this clone: The germline gene is not matched at one end of the junction; a read error may be the cause. V gene TRBV7-9 combines with J gene TRBJ1-1, with D possibly matching TRBD1 (5 bases). Looked up from germline, CDR1 is SEHNR and CDR2 is FQNEAQ (reference sequence). The CDR3 totals 12 residues. The CDR3: CSSSQGATEAFF. The CDR3 DNA follows: TGTTCCAGCAGCCAGGGCGCCACTGAAGCTTTCTTT.

This clone was recorded only once. The chain is built from TRBV6-5 and TRBJ2-7, with 8 bases identical to TRBD1. This CDR3 has 13 amino acids. Germline assignment: CDR1 MNHEY and CDR2 SVGAGI. Trimming took 6 bases from V and 3 from J; bases not matched to a gene: 4. The CDR3 region has the DNA TGTGCCAGCAGGGGACAGGACCGCTACGAGCAGTACTTC. As protein: CASRGQDRYEQYF.

This clone has just one count. The rearrangement joins TRBV7-8 to TRBJ1-1; D call uncertain. The CDR3 has 12 amino acids. V was trimmed by 3 bases and J by 1 base, leaving 3 bases between them. In germline, CDR1 is SGHVS, CDR2 FQNEAQ. The CDR3 DNA is TGTGCCAGCAGCTTTCAGAACACTGAAGCTTTCTTT. It is translated as CASSFQNTEAFF.

V gene TRBV4-1 combines with J gene TRBJ1-4; tentatively, D is TRBD1 (6 bases). This CDR3 is built from 15 residues. V was pared by 5 bases and J by 0 bases, with 10 bases between. The germline gives CDR1 MGHRA, CDR2 YSYEKL. The CDR3 DNA is TGCGCCAGCAGCGTACAGGGTGCAACTAATGAAAAACTGTTTTTT. It specifies CASSVQGATNEKLFF.

V and J are TRBV28 and TRBJ1-2, with 9 bases that match TRBD1. In germline, CDR1 is MDHEN, CDR2 SYDVKM. The length of the CDR3 is 16 residues. J lost 1 base, V lost 5 bases, and 8 bases had no gene match. The CDR3 loop reads CASSPGTGRINYGYTF. CDR3 DNA sequence: TGTGCCAGCAGTCCCGGGACAGGGAGGATTAACTATGGCTACACCTTC.

The V gene is TRBV2, the J gene TRBJ1-6; possible D gene TRBD1, 6 bases. The CDR3 contains 14 residues. Germline assignment: CDR1 SNHLY and CDR2 FYNNEI. Trimming stripped 4 bases from V and 8 bases from J, with 12 bases between. The CDR3 sequence is CASSGTARDSPLHF. CDR3 coding DNA: TGTGCCAGCAGTGGGACAGCGAGGGATTCACCCCTCCACTTT. Variable domain in full (rest from reference TRBV2 and TRBJ1-6): EPEVTQTPSHQVTQMGQEVILRCVPISNHLYFYWYRQILGQKVEFLVSFYNNEISEKSEIFDDQFSVERPDGSNFTLKIRSTKLEDSAMYFCASSGTARDSPLHFGNGTRLTVT.

V usage is TRBV30 and J usage is TRBJ2-7; TRBD1 might be the D (6 bases). Germline lookup yields CDR1 GTSNPN and CDR2 SVGIG (reference sequence). Trimming took 8 bases from V and 6 from J, leaving 20 bases between them. This CDR3 region has 13 residues. Here the CDR3 reads CAGVTPGAREQYF. DNA of the CDR3: TGTGCCGGGGTGACACCAGGGGCCCGCGAGCAGTACTTC.

The V gene is TRBV5-1, the J gene TRBJ2-5; 10 bases agree with TRBD2. Germline V gene data show CDR1 as SGHRS and CDR2 as YFSETQ. The CDR3 spans 14 residues. Trimming at V came to 6 bases and at J to 5 bases, leaving 7 bases not matched to a gene. In nucleotides, the CDR3 is TGCGCCAGCAAACTAGCGGGGAGGGTTGAGACCCAGTACTTC. It is translated as CASKLAGRVETQYF.

The chain has TRBV6-5 and TRBJ1-5, with a possible D match to TRBD1 (6 bases). The V end lost 4 bases, the J end lost 10 bases, and 17 bases lay between the germline ends. CDR1 is MNHEY and CDR2 is SVGAGI in the germline V gene. This CDR3 region has 14 residues. The DNA of the CDR3 is TGTGCCAGCAGTTCCGGGGGGCTCGGGGGACCCCAGCATTTT. Its translation is CASSSGGLGGPQHF.

The chain has TRBV7-2 and TRBJ2-7; 9 nucleotides line up with TRBD1. The CDR3 runs to 18 residues. The junction had 15 bases not matched to a gene; V was cut back by 6 bases and J by 0 bases. CDR1 is SGHTA and CDR2 is FQGNSA in the germline V gene. The CDR3 sequence is CASRGTGQGYADSYEQYF. As DNA, the CDR3 is TGTGCCAGCAGAGGAACGGGACAGGGTTATGCCGACTCCTACGAGCAGTACTTC.